The 17 T cell receptor beta chains reported below all come from one sample, sequenced in a study of blood T cell repertoires in COVID-19. Sequencing was performed with immunoSEQ multiplex PCR; in TCRdb, only in-frame clones are kept and a portion is missing. This sample yields fewer than 450,000 clones, of which 88% are seen a single time; 0.9% to 1.5% belongs to the top ten. The sequencing sample was made of PBMCs or T cells enriched from blood (not recorded which). The receptors stem from a young woman who had recovered from COVID-19.

This chain links TRBV5-6 with TRBJ1-2; TRBD1 matches at 8 bases. V was pared by 0 bases and J by 6 bases, with 4 bases of the junction left unmatched. Per germline, CDR1 SGHDT and CDR2 YYEEEE. This CDR3 comprises 14 residues. Written as DNA, the CDR3 is TGTGCCAGCAGCTTGGATACAGGGGGTAATGGCTACACCTTC. Amino acid sequence: CASSLDTGGNGYTF. Based on the CDR3 plus reference TRBV5-6 and TRBJ1-2, the full variable domain is DAGVTQSPTHLIKTRGQQVTLRCSPKSGHDTVSWYQQALGQGPQFIFQYYEEEERQRGNFPDRFSGHQFPNYSSELNVNALLLGDSALYLCASSLDTGGNGYTFGSGTRLTVV.

The CDR3 region has the DNA TGTGCCACCAAGCGAGGGGTCGGGAGGAGTGTGGAAGCTTTCTTT. Protein product: CATKRGVGRSVEAFF. The J gene is TRBJ1-1, the V gene TRBV6-5; the D gene is possibly TRBD1 (5 bases). This CDR3 has 15 residues. Germline CDR1 and CDR2: MNHEY and SVGAGI. V was pared by 10 bases and J by 8 bases, with 26 bases between.

The chain has TRBV14 and TRBJ2-7; 8 bases align to TRBD1. The V and J ends lost 4 bases and 7 bases, in that order; junction bases with no gene match: 15. Per the germline V gene, CDR1 is SGHDN and CDR2 is FVKESK. The CDR3 consists of 16 residues. Here the CDR3 reads CASSPSGQGRSGEQYF. CDR3 coding DNA: TGTGCCAGCAGCCCCTCCGGACAGGGACGATCAGGAGAGCAGTACTTC.

The chain recombines TRBV9 with TRBJ2-3; the match to TRBD2 covers 9 bases. Trimming took 2 bases from V and 2 from J; bases not matched to a gene: 3. Germline CDR1 SGDLS, CDR2 YYNGEE. CDR3 length: 15 residues. The CDR3 sequence: CASSVGTSPTDTQYF. The CDR3 bases are TGTGCCAGCAGCGTGGGGACTAGCCCCACAGATACGCAGTATTTT.

This chain links TRBV30 with TRBJ1-5, with 9 nucleotides matching TRBD1. The CDR3 covers 15 residues. Germline lookup yields CDR1 GTSNPN and CDR2 SVGIG (reference sequence). The ends lost 1 base at V and 1 base at J; junction bases unmatched: 2. The CDR3 DNA reads TGTGCCTGGAGTGAAGGGACAGGGAGCAATCAGCCCCAGCATTTT. It yields the protein CAWSEGTGSNQPQHF.

This chain joins TRBV5-1 and TRBJ1-2, with TRBD1 identical over 7 bases. Trimming at V came to 0 bases and at J to 9 bases, leaving 2 bases not matched to a gene. Germline V lookup: CDR1 SGHRS, CDR2 YFSETQ. This CDR3 region has 12 residues. CDR3 sequence reads: CASSLEGASYTF. DNA of the CDR3: TGCGCCAGCAGCTTGGAGGGGGCGAGCTACACCTTC.

The chain carries TRBV28 and TRBJ2-3, with D possibly matching TRBD2 (5 bases). This CDR3 is 15 amino acids long. The germline V gene encodes CDR1 MDHEN and CDR2 SYDVKM. The V end lost 4 bases, the J end lost 0 bases, and 11 bases lay between the germline ends. The CDR3 protein is CASSSQWTSTDTQYF. The CDR3 DNA is TGTGCCAGCAGTTCTCAGTGGACTAGCACAGATACGCAGTATTTT.

The table lists this clone with many counts. This chain joins TRBV4-1 and TRBJ1-1; perhaps TRBD1 as D (6 bases). Germline V gene sequence: CDR1 MGHRA, CDR2 YSYEKL. V was pared by 1 base and J by 8 bases, with 14 bases between. This CDR3 is built from 14 residues. CDR3 amino acids: CASSQVGQNPEAFF. The CDR3 region has the DNA TGCGCCAGCAGCCAAGTTGGACAGAATCCAGAAGCTTTCTTT.

The chain couples TRBV5-1 to TRBJ1-2, with 7 nucleotides matching TRBD1. The CDR3 consists of 13 residues. CDR1 and CDR2 (germline): SGHRS, YFSETQ. The V and J ends lost 6 bases and 4 bases, in that order; junction bases with no gene match: 6. CDR3 nucleotides: TGCGCCAGCACGGGGACAGAAGGCTATGGCTACACCTTC. Residues: CASTGTEGYGYTF.

The chain is built from TRBV18 and TRBJ2-3; 8 bases agree with TRBD1. The ends lost 3 bases at V and 3 bases at J; junction bases unmatched: 2. Per germline, CDR1 KGHSH and CDR2 LQKENI. CDR3 length equals 14 residues. The CDR3 DNA reads TGTGCCAGCTCACCTTGGACAGGGACAGATACGCAGTATTTT. This sequence encodes CASSPWTGTDTQYF.

This clone was observed a few times. This chain connects TRBV2 to TRBJ1-3; D is undetermined. The CDR3 is made up of 15 amino acids. Trimming stripped 7 bases from V and 0 bases from J, with 13 bases between. Germline V gene lookup returns CDR1 SNHLY and CDR2 FYNNEI. For the CDR3, the DNA is TGTGCCAGCACCTCACAGCTACCCTCTGGAAACACCATATATTTT. It translates to CASTSQLPSGNTIYF.

This chain connects TRBV12-3 or TRBV12-4 to TRBJ1-1; a possible D gene is TRBD1 (6 bases). This CDR3 is built from 13 residues. V was pared by 3 bases and J by 7 bases, with 12 bases between. Here the CDR3 reads CASSLAGAGEAFF. The CDR3 DNA sequence: TGTGCCAGCAGTTTGGCGGGGGCCGGTGAAGCTTTCTTT.

The chain combines TRBV5-1 with TRBJ2-7; 7 bases line up with TRBD1. Germline lookup yields CDR1 SGHRS and CDR2 YFSETQ. The J segment lost 4 bases and the V segment lost 3 bases, leaving 10 bases of the junction unmatched. The CDR3 totals 15 residues. CDR3 DNA: TGCGCCAGCAGCTATACAGGGGCCCATGGATACGAGCAGTACTTC. It yields the protein CASSYTGAHGYEQYF.

This chain joins TRBV27 and TRBJ2-1; TRBD2 agrees at 7 bases. Germline V gene lookup returns CDR1 MNHEY and CDR2 SMNVEV (reference sequence). The CDR3 loop spans 11 amino acids. V trimming: 6 bases; J trimming: 11 bases; junction bases outside the gene matches: 4. CDR3 sequence (DNA): TGTGCCAGCAGGGGACTAAAGAAGCAGTTCTTC. Translation: CASRGLKKQFF.

V is TRBV4-2 and J is TRBJ2-3, with 9 bases identical to TRBD2. The CDR3 runs to 16 residues. V was clipped by 1 base and J by 6 bases; unmatched bases: 8. The germline gives CDR1 LGHNA, CDR2 YNFKEQ. DNA of the CDR3: TGTGCCAGCAGCCAAGGTATCGGCGGGGGGGAGGATACGCAGTATTTT. Protein sequence: CASSQGIGGGEDTQYF.

V usage is TRBV7-3 and J usage is TRBJ2-2; perhaps TRBD1 as D (5 bases). V was shortened by 8 bases and J by 1 base, with 11 bases between the two germline ends. The germline CDR1 and CDR2 sequences are SGHTA and FQGTGA. The CDR3 spans 14 residues. The CDR3 reads CASGGHMNTGELFF. The CDR3 DNA reads as TGTGCCAGCGGTGGACACATGAACACCGGGGAGCTGTTTTTT. The entire variable domain, with the rest obtained from reference TRBV7-3 and TRBJ2-2, is as follows: GAGVSQTPSNKVTEKGKYVELRCDPISGHTALYWYRQSLGQGPEFLIYFQGTGAADDSGLPNDRFFAVRPEGSVSTLKIQRTERGDSAVYLCASGGHMNTGELFFGEGSRLTVL.

The rearrangement links TRBV27 to TRBJ1-4; perhaps TRBD1 as D (6 bases). V gave up 3 bases and J gave up 7 bases, with 12 bases separating them. The germline V gene encodes CDR1 MNHEY and CDR2 SMNVEV (reference sequence). The CDR3 totals 14 residues. In DNA, the CDR3 is TGTGCCAGCAGTTTCTTACAGGGTGCTGAAAAACTGTTTTTT. Translated, it gives CASSFLQGAEKLFF.